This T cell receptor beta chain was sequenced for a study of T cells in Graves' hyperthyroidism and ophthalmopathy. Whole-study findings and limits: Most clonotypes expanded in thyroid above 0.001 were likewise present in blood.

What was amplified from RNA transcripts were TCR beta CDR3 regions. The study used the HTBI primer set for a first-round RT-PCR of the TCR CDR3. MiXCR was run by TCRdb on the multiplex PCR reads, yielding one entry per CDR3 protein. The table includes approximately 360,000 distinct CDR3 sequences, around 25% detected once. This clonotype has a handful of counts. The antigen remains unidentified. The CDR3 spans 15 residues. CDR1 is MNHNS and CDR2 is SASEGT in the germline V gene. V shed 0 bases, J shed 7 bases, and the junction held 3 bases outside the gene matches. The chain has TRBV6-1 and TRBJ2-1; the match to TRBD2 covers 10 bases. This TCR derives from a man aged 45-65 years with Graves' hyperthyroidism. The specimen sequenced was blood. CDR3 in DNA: TGTGCCAGCAGTGAAGCTCTAGCGGGAGTAAATGAGCAGTTCTTC. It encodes CASSEALAGVNEQFF.